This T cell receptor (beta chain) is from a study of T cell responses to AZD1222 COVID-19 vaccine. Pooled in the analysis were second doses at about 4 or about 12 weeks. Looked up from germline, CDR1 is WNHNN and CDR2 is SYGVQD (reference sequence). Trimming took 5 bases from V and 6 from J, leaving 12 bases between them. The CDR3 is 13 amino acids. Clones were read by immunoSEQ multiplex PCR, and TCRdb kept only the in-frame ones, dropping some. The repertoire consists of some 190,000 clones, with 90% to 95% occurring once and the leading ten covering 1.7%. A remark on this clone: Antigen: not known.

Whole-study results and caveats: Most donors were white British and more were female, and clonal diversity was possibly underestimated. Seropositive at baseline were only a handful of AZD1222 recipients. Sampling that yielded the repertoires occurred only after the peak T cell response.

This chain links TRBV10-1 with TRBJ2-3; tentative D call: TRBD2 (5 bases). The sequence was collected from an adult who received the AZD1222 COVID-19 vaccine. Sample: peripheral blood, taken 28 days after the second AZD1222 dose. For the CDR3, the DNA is TGCGCCAGCAGTCTCGGGGATCGGGATACGCAGTATTTT. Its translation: CASSLGDRDTQYF.